This T cell receptor beta chain stems from a study of identical twins. TCRdb re-called the 5' RACE reads with MiXCR, one entry per CDR3 protein. The sample lists hundreds of thousands of distinct CDR3 sequences; around 5.7% were seen once. Germline CDR1 is MGHRA and CDR2 is YSYEKL. V was trimmed by 1 base and J by 7 bases, leaving 13 bases between them. The CDR3 has 15 amino acids. The sequence was obtained from a man younger than 35 in good health. Sequenced sample: naive T cells sorted from blood. V and J are TRBV4-1 and TRBJ2-2; weak D call: TRBD1 (5 bases). The CDR3 region is CASSQARVASGELFF. The CDR3 coding sequence is TGCGCCAGCAGCCAAGCCAGGGTTGCCAGCGGGGAGCTGTTTTTT.